A selection of T cell receptor beta chains follows, all from one sample in a study of tumor-infiltrating lymphocytes in oesophageal squamous cell carcinoma. TCRdb fed the PCR reads into MiXCR, producing one record per CDR3 protein. The sample has 20,000 to 25,000 distinct CDR3 sequences, 35% to 40% seen once; the top ten hold around 10%. Sequenced: esophageal tumor tissue. All receptors come from a male donor with esophageal squamous cell carcinoma. Both conserved end residues are part of each CDR3. D genes are given only for firm matches. Not every row has a clone size; where given, it reads once, few, many or a size class.

J gene: TRBJ2-7
D gene: NA
CDR3 length: 13
clone size: medium-sized
V gene: TRBV7-9
CDR3 DNA: TGTGCCAGCAGCCTATTGGCGAATTCACCCCTCCACTTC
CDR3 protein: CASSLLANSPLHF

J gene: TRBJ2-1
D gene: TRBD1
CDR3 length: 14
clone size: few
V gene: TRBV7-6
CDR3 DNA: TGTGCCAGCAGCTTTGGGACAGCCCGCCGGGAGCAGTTCTTC
CDR3 protein: CASSFGTARREQFF

J gene: TRBJ2-1
D gene: NA
CDR3 length: 15
clone size: NA
V gene: TRBV7-9
CDR3 DNA: TGTGCCAGCAGCTTGGGGCCTGCGGCCTACAATGAGCAGTTCTTC
CDR3 protein: CASSLGPAAYNEQFF

J gene: TRBJ2-7
D gene: NA
CDR3 length: 13
clone size: few
V gene: TRBV9
CDR3 DNA: TGTGCCAGCAGCGTAGGGGCCTACAATGAGCAGTACTTC
CDR3 protein: CASSVGAYNEQYF

J gene: TRBJ1-4
D gene: NA
CDR3 length: 15
clone size: NA
V gene: TRBV18
CDR3 DNA: TGTGCCAGCTCTCGCGCTGCAGTTTATAATGAAAAACTGTTTTTT
CDR3 protein: CASSRAAVYNEKLFF

J gene: TRBJ1-1
D gene: NA
CDR3 length: 11
clone size: many
V gene: TRBV28
CDR3 DNA: TGTGCCAGCACCCCTTTAGCTGAAGCTTTCTTT
CDR3 protein: CASTPLAEAFF

J gene: TRBJ2-5
D gene: NA
CDR3 length: 14
clone size: NA
V gene: TRBV7-9
CDR3 DNA: TGTGCCAGCAGCTTAAGCAGGGGCCAAGAGACCCAGTACTTC
CDR3 protein: CASSLSRGQETQYF

J gene: TRBJ1-2
D gene: NA
CDR3 length: 16
clone size: NA
V gene: TRBV12-3/TRBV12-4
CDR3 DNA: TGTGCCAGCAGTCCCCCCCACCCGTCGGGAAGCTATGGCTACACCTTC
CDR3 protein: CASSPPHPSGSYGYTF

J gene: TRBJ2-7
D gene: NA
CDR3 length: 15
clone size: few
V gene: TRBV12-3/TRBV12-4
CDR3 DNA: TGTGCCAGCAGTTTGGTTCAGGGCGTTTCCTACGAGCAGTACTTC
CDR3 protein: CASSLVQGVSYEQYF

J gene: TRBJ2-1
D gene: NA
CDR3 length: 12
clone size: NA
V gene: TRBV7-3
CDR3 DNA: TGTGCCAGCAGTCTAGAGATAGGTGAGCAGTTCTTC
CDR3 protein: CASSLEIGEQFF

J gene: TRBJ1-2
D gene: TRBD1
CDR3 length: 13
clone size: NA
V gene: TRBV6-1
CDR3 DNA: TGTGCCAGCAGTGCCGACAGGGGGATATGGTGGGGCTTC
CDR3 protein: CASSADRGIWWGF

J gene: TRBJ2-1
D gene: TRBD2
CDR3 length: 16
clone size: NA
V gene: TRBV11-2
CDR3 DNA: TGTGCCAGCAGCTTAACTAGCGGGTTATCCTACAATGAGCAGTTCTTC
CDR3 protein: CASSLTSGLSYNEQFF

J gene: TRBJ2-7
D gene: TRBD2
CDR3 length: 16
clone size: once
V gene: TRBV7-2
CDR3 DNA: TGTGCCAGCAGCTTAGAGGGGACTAGCGGGATGTATGAGCAGTACTTC
CDR3 protein: CASSLEGTSGMYEQYF

J gene: TRBJ1-6
D gene: NA
CDR3 length: 12
clone size: NA
V gene: TRBV6-1
CDR3 DNA: TGTGCCAGCAGATCAGGGGATTCACCCCTCCACTTT
CDR3 protein: CASRSGDSPLHF

J gene: TRBJ2-3
D gene: TRBD2
CDR3 length: 15
clone size: many
V gene: TRBV6-2/TRBV6-3
CDR3 DNA: TGTGCCAGCAGTTACCGGACTAGCCCCGGGAGCACGCAGTATTTT
CDR3 protein: CASSYRTSPGSTQYF

J gene: TRBJ2-7
D gene: NA
CDR3 length: 13
clone size: few
V gene: TRBV7-9
CDR3 DNA: TGTGCCAGCAGCCCCATGGGTAATTACGAGCAGTACTTC
CDR3 protein: CASSPMGNYEQYF